This record concerns one T cell receptor beta chain sequence. Ages ranged from about 18 to 89 years, with residence in fewer than 25 US areas. Which cohort a participant joined came from the clinical history participants gave. Per germline, CDR1 MNHEY and CDR2 SMNVEV (reference sequence). The J segment lost 4 bases and the V segment lost 3 bases, leaving 9 bases of the junction unmatched. The CDR3 has 16 residues. The source of the sample is a study of blood T cell repertoires in COVID-19. Overall study context: Sites in the United States, Italy and Spain provided acute and convalescent COVID-19 samples.

In the original analysis: By means of reference gene primer amplification, nucleated cell counts were estimated. Some clones are missing from TCRdb's copy, which holds only in-frame ones; the method was immunoSEQ multiplex PCR. V, J and clone size were drawn from that table, and D and trimming were deduced from the DNA. The table has 250,000 to 350,000 clones, 70% to 90% seen once. This chain uses TRBV27 with TRBJ1-1, with 9 nucleotides matching TRBD1. The sequenced sample was PBMCs or T cells enriched from blood (not recorded which). The sequence derives from a woman under 40 who had recovered from COVID-19. The CDR3 spells CASSFRTGTGSTEAFF. The CDR3 region has the DNA TGTGCCAGCAGTTTCAGAACCGGGACAGGGTCCACTGAAGCTTTCTTT.